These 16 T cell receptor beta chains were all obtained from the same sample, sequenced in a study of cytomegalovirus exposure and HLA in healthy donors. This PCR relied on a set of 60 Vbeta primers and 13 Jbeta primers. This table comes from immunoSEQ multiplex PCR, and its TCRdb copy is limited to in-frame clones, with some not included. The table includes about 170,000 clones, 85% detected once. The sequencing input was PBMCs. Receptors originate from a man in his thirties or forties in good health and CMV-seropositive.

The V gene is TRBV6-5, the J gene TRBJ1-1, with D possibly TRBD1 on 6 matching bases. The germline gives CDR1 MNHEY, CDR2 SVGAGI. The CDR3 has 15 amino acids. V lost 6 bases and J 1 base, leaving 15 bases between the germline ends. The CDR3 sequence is CASSRVGQPNTEAFF. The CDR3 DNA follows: TGTGCCAGCAGCCGAGTTGGACAGCCGAACACTGAAGCTTTCTTT.

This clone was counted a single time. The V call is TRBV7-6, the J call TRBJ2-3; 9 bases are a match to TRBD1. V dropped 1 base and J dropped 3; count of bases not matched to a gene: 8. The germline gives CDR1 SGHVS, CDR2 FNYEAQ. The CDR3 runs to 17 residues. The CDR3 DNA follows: TGTGCCAGCAGCTTAGACACAGGGGGCGCGAGGACAGATACGCAGTATTTT. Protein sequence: CASSLDTGGARTDTQYF.

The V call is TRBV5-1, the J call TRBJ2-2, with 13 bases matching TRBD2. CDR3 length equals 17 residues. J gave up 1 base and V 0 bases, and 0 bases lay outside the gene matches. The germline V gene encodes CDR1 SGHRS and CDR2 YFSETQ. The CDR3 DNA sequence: TGCGCCAGCAGCTTGGGACTAGCGGGAGGGAACACCGGGGAGCTGTTTTTT. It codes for CASSLGLAGGNTGELFF.

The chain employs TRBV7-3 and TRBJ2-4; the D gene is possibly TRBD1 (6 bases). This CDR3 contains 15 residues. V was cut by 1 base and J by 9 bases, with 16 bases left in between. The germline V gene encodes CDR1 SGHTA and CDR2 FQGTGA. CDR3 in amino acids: CASSLRGPGEGIQYF. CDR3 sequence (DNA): TGTGCCAGCAGCTTAAGGGGGCCTGGGGAAGGCATTCAGTACTTC.

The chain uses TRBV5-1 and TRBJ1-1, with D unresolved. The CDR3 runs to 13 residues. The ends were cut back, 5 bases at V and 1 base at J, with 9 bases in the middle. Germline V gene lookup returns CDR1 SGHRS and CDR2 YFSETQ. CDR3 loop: CASSYRENTEAFF. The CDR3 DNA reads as TGCGCCAGCAGTTACCGGGAGAACACTGAAGCTTTCTTT.

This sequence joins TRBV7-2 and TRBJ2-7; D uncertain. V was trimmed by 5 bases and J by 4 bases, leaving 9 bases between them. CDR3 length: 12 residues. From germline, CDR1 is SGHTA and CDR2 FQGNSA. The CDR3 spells CASSVNSYEQYF. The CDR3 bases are TGTGCCAGCAGCGTAAACAGTTACGAGCAGTACTTC.

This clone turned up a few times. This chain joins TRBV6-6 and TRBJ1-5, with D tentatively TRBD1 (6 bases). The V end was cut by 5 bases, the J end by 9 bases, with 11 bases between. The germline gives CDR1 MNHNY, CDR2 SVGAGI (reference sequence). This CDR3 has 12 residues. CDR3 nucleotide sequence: TGTGCCAGCAGTGGGGGGGGCCGGCCCCAGCATTTT. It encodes CASSGGGRPQHF.

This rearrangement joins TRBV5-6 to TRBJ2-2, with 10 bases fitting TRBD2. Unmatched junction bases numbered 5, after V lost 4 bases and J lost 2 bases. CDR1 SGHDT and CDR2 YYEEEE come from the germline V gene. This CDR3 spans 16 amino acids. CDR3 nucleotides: TGTGCCAGCAGCGCTAGGACTAGCGGTAACACCGGGGAGCTGTTTTTT. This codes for CASSARTSGNTGELFF.

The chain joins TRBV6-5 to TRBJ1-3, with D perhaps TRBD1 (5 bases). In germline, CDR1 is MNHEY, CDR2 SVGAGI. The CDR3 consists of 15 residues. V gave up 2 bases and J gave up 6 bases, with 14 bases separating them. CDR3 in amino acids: CASSYGGEFANTIYF. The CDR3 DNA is TGTGCCAGCAGTTACGGAGGGGAATTTGCAAACACCATATATTTT.

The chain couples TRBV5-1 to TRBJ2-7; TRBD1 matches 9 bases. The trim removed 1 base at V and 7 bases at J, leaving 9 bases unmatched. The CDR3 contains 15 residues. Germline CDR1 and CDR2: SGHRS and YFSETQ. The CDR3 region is CASSLSGQGRGEQYF. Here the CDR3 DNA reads TGCGCCAGCAGCTTGTCAGGACAGGGGCGAGGTGAGCAGTACTTC.

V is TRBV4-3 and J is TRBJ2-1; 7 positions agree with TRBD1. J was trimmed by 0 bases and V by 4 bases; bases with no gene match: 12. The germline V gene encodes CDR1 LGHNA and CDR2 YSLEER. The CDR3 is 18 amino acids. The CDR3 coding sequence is TGCGCCAGCAGCCTGGAAGGGACAGCCTCGGGCTCCTACAATGAGCAGTTCTTC. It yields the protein CASSLEGTASGSYNEQFF.

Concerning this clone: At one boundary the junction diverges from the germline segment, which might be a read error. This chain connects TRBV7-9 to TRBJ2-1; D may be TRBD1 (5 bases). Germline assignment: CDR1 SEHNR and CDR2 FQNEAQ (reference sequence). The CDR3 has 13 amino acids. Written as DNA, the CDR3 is TGTTCCAGCAGCTTAGGGGCCGATAAGTATCGGTTCTTC. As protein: CSSSLGADKYRFF.

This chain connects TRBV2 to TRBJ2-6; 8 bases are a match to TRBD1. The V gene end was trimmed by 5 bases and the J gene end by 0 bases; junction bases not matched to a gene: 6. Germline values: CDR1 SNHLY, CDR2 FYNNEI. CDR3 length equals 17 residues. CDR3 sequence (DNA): TGTGCCAGCAGTAGGGACAGGACATACTCTGGGGCCAACGTCCTGACTTTC. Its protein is CASSRDRTYSGANVLTF. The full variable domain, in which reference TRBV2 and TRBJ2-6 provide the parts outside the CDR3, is EPEVTQTPSHQVTQMGQEVILRCVPISNHLYFYWYRQILGQKVEFLVSFYNNEISEKSEIFDDQFSVERPDGSNFTLKIRSTKLEDSAMYFCASSRDRTYSGANVLTFGAGSRLTVL.

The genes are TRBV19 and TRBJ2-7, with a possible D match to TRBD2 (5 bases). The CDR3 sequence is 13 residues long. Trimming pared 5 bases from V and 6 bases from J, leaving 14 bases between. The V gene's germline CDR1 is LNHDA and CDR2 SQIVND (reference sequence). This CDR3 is CASSASWAGEQYF. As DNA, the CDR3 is TGTGCCAGTAGTGCCTCTTGGGCGGGCGAGCAGTACTTC. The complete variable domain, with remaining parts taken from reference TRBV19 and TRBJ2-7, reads DGGITQSPKYLFRKEGQNVTLSCEQNLNHDAMYWYRQDPGQGLRLIYYSQIVNDFQKGDIAEGYSVSREKKESFPLTVTSAQKNPTAFYLCASSASWAGEQYFGPGTRLTVT.

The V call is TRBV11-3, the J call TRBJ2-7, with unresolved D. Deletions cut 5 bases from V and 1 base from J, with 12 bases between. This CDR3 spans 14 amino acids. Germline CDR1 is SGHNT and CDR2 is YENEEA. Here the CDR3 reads CASSPWRSSYEQYF. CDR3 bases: TGTGCCAGCAGCCCCTGGCGGAGTTCCTACGAGCAGTACTTC.

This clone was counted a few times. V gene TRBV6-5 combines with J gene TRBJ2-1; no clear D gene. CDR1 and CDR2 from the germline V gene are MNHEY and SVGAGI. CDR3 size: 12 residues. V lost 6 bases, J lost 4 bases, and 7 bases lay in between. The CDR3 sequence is CASSLQYNEQFF. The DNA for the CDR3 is TGTGCCAGCAGCCTACAGTACAATGAGCAGTTCTTC.